Listed here is a single TCR beta chain. The source of the sample is a study of blood T cell repertoires in COVID-19. About the study: Both acute and convalescent COVID-19 samples were obtained from the United States, Italy and Spain. In each case, the material was cDNA or gDNA derived from T cells, B-cell-depleted T cells, or PBMCs.

Original processing methods: Amplification of reference gene primers was used by the study to estimate nucleated cell counts. The repertoire was sequenced with immunoSEQ multiplex PCR; TCRdb's copy has only in-frame clones and lacks some. That table is the source of V, J and clone size, and D and trimming were worked out from the DNA. The table has about 220,000 clones, over 80% seen once. The TCR sequence derives from a human donor in a cohort sampled during active COVID-19. The sample consisted of peripheral blood.

In nucleotides, the CDR3 is TGTGCCTGGAGACAGGGTTACGAGCAGTACTTC. Protein product: CAWRQGYEQYF. V is TRBV30 and J is TRBJ2-7; tentative D call: TRBD1 (6 bases). The germline gives CDR1 GTSNPN, CDR2 SVGIG (reference sequence). V was pared by 3 bases and J by 4 bases, with 7 bases between. The CDR3 sequence is 11 residues long.